A single TCR beta chain is shown here with its context. The antigen is undetermined. Here immunoSEQ multiplex PCR was the method, and the copy in TCRdb shows in-frame clones only, minus some. The sample records more than 100,000 clones, 85% to 95% being singletons. This CDR3 comprises 13 residues. From germline, CDR1 is SNHLY and CDR2 FYNNEI. V shed 1 base and J shed 8 bases, with 9 bases lying between them. The data stem from a study of T cell responses to AZD1222 COVID-19 vaccine. The overall study: Second-dose recipients at about 4 or about 12 weeks were treated as one pooled group.

Overall study results and limits: Spike as a whole was targeted by vaccine-associated CD4 TCRs, dominant at 160-218 and 743-854. Donors skewed white British and female; clonal diversity was possibly underestimated.

Sequenced material: peripheral blood, taken on day 0 of AZD1222 vaccination. The V and J genes are TRBV2 and TRBJ1-5; no clear D. This TCR came from an adult in good health. In DNA form, the CDR3 reads TGTGCCAGCAGTGAAGTGAAGTGGGAGCCCCAGCATTTT. This translates into CASSEVKWEPQHF.